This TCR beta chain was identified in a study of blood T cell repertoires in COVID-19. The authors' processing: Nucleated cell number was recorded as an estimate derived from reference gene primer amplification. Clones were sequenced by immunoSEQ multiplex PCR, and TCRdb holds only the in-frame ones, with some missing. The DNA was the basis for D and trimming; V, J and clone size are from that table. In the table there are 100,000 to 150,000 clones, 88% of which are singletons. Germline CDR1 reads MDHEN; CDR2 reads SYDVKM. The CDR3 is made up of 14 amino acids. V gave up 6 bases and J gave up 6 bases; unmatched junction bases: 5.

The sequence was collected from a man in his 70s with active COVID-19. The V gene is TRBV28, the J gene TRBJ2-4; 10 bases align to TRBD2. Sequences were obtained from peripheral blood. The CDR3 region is CASSPGTSVNIQYF. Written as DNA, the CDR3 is TGTGCCAGCAGCCCCGGGACTAGCGTAAACATTCAGTACTTC.